The 17 T cell receptor beta chains reported below all come from one sample, sequenced in a study of blood T cell repertoires in COVID-19. Data came from immunoSEQ multiplex PCR; TCRdb stores just in-frame clones and leaves some out. This sample yields fewer than 85,000 clones, of which 88% are seen a single time; about 9.6% belongs to the top ten. Sequenced input: peripheral blood. All receptors come from a human donor in a cohort sampled during active COVID-19.

The J gene is TRBJ2-7, the V gene TRBV5-1; 9 bases are a match to TRBD1. CDR1 SGHRS and CDR2 YFSETQ come from the germline V gene. The CDR3 length is 14 residues. With 4 bases clipped from V and 5 bases from J, the junction kept 7 bases outside the gene matches. The chain's CDR3 is CASSIGTGYHEQYF. The CDR3 region has the DNA TGCGCCAGCAGCATAGGGACAGGGTACCACGAGCAGTACTTC.

CDR3 residues: CSVEVEQETQYF. CDR3 bases: TGCAGCGTTGAGGTGGAGCAAGAGACCCAGTACTTC. This chain joins TRBV29-1 and TRBJ2-5; the D is unclear. This CDR3 comprises 12 residues. Germline-derived CDR1 and CDR2 are SQVTM and ANQGSEA. V lost 3 bases to trimming and J lost 2 bases, with 7 bases between them.

The V and J genes are TRBV29-1 and TRBJ2-5; 7 nucleotides match TRBD2. Germline V CDR1 and CDR2: SQVTM, ANQGSEA. The V and J ends lost 7 bases and 5 bases, in that order; junction bases with no gene match: 7. This CDR3 spans 12 amino acids. DNA for the CDR3: TGCAGCGAGGCGGGGGATGGGGAGACCCAGTACTTC. This codes for CSEAGDGETQYF.

The rearrangement joins TRBV15 to TRBJ1-5; no clear D gene. Per the germline V gene, CDR1 is LNHNV and CDR2 is YYDKDF (reference sequence). V gave up 1 base and J gave up 5 bases, with 6 bases separating them. The CDR3 is made up of 13 amino acids. CDR3 in amino acids: CATSRGRDQPQHF. Here the CDR3 DNA reads TGTGCCACCAGCAGAGGGAGAGATCAGCCCCAGCATTTT.

This clone was seen a few times. V is TRBV18 and J is TRBJ1-1, with 7 nucleotides matching TRBD1. This CDR3 spans 15 amino acids. V shed 5 bases and J 5 bases; nucleotides not matched to a gene: 11. CDR1 is KGHSH and CDR2 is LQKENI in the germline V gene. The CDR3 loop is CASSSTDRVGTEAFF. In DNA form, the CDR3 reads TGTGCCAGCTCATCTACTGACAGGGTAGGGACTGAAGCTTTCTTT.

The rearrangement joins TRBV4-1 to TRBJ1-5; possibly TRBD1 for D (5 bases). V lost 1 base to trimming and J lost 3 bases, with 13 bases between them. This CDR3 is built from 16 residues. Germline V gene sequence: CDR1 MGHRA, CDR2 YSYEKL. As DNA, the CDR3 is TGCGCCAGCAGCCAAGCTCCGGCCAGGGCCAATCAGCCCCAGCATTTT. It yields the protein CASSQAPARANQPQHF.

The genes are TRBV3-1 (or the pseudogene TRBV3-2) and TRBJ1-4; D ambiguous. Germline values: CDR1 LGHDT, CDR2 YNNKEL (reference sequence). Trimming removed 1 base at V and 0 bases at J, with 9 bases between. This CDR3 region has 16 residues. The CDR3 nucleotides are TGTGCCAGCAGCCAAGTTTTACAGACAACTAATGAAAAACTGTTTTTT. Translating gives CASSQVLQTTNEKLFF.

J is TRBJ2-7 and V is TRBV5-6, with D tentatively TRBD1 (6 bases). V lost 3 bases to trimming and J lost 4 bases, with 14 bases between them. This CDR3 has 14 amino acids. Per the germline V gene, CDR1 is SGHDT and CDR2 is YYEEEE. The CDR3: CASSSWGPGYEQYF. CDR3 DNA: TGTGCCAGCAGCTCCTGGGGGCCTGGTTACGAGCAGTACTTC. Combining the CDR3 with reference TRBV5-6 and TRBJ2-7 gives the whole variable domain DAGVTQSPTHLIKTRGQQVTLRCSPKSGHDTVSWYQQALGQGPQFIFQYYEEEERQRGNFPDRFSGHQFPNYSSELNVNALLLGDSALYLCASSSWGPGYEQYFGPGTRLTVT.

The gene calls are TRBV29-1 and TRBJ1-2; D might be TRBD1 (6 bases). This CDR3 is built from 18 residues. In germline, CDR1 is SQVTM, CDR2 ANQGSEA. V was pared by 6 bases and J by 0 bases, with 26 bases between. CDR3 in amino acids: CSVHRASHPLLANYGYTF. The CDR3 region has the DNA TGCAGCGTCCACAGGGCGTCTCACCCCCTCTTAGCTAACTATGGCTACACCTTC.

This chain links TRBV9 with TRBJ2-5, with D maybe TRBD1 (6 bases). CDR3 length equals 14 residues. The V end was cut by 3 bases, the J end by 5 bases, with 14 bases between. Germline V gene sequence: CDR1 SGDLS, CDR2 YYNGEE. The CDR3 DNA is TGTGCCAGCAGCGAACTGAACAGGGAGGAGACCCAGTACTTC. Amino acid sequence: CASSELNREETQYF. The entire variable domain, with the rest obtained from reference TRBV9 and TRBJ2-5, is as follows: DSGVTQTPKHLITATGQRVTLRCSPRSGDLSVYWYQQSLDQGLQFLIQYYNGEERAKGNILERFSAQQFPDLHSELNLSSLELGDSALYFCASSELNREETQYFGPGTRLLVL.

The chain uses TRBV6-5 and TRBJ2-3; 10 nucleotides match TRBD2. The germline gives CDR1 MNHEY, CDR2 SVGAGI. V gave up 6 bases and J gave up 5 bases; unmatched junction bases: 8. The CDR3 is 15 residues long. The CDR3 sequence is CASRTGTSVVDTQYF. In DNA form, the CDR3 reads TGTGCCAGCAGAACCGGGACTAGCGTGGTAGATACGCAGTATTTT.

The rearrangement links TRBV9 to TRBJ2-1, with TRBD1 matching over 7 bases. The CDR3 loop spans 15 amino acids. From germline, CDR1 is SGDLS and CDR2 YYNGEE. V lost 0 bases and J lost 4; bases outside the gene matches: 4. The CDR3 DNA sequence: TGTGCCAGCAGCGTAGGACAGGGTGGGTACAATGAGCAGTTCTTC. This gives the protein CASSVGQGGYNEQFF.

J is TRBJ2-7 and V is TRBV7-2; D possibly corresponds to TRBD1 (6 bases). The CDR3 is 13 residues long. Germline CDR1 SGHTA, CDR2 FQGNSA. With 2 bases removed from V and 6 bases from J, the gap between germline ends came to 11 bases. The CDR3 sequence: CASSLTQGGEQYF. CDR3 nucleotide sequence: TGTGCCAGCAGCTTAACACAGGGTGGCGAGCAGTACTTC.

J is TRBJ2-1 and V is TRBV7-6, with 9 positions matching TRBD2. The trim removed 5 bases at V and 0 bases at J, leaving 8 bases unmatched. CDR1 is SGHVS and CDR2 is FNYEAQ in the germline V gene. This CDR3 region has 17 residues. The CDR3 nucleotides are TGTGCCAGCAGCCCCCGGACTAGCGTAAGCTCCTACAATGAGCAGTTCTTC. Its translation: CASSPRTSVSSYNEQFF.

The CDR3: CASSVPSTGNYGYTF. In DNA, the CDR3 is TGTGCCAGCAGCGTACCATCCACAGGGAACTATGGCTACACCTTC. The genes are TRBV9 and TRBJ1-2; weak D call: TRBD1 (6 bases). Trimming removed 1 base at V and 2 bases at J, with 12 bases between. CDR3 length: 15 residues. CDR1 is SGDLS, CDR2 YYNGEE, per germline.

V and J are TRBV28 and TRBJ1-4; D might be TRBD1 (5 bases). The V end was cut by 10 bases, the J end by 8 bases, with 14 bases between. There are 12 residues in the CDR3. Germline V lookup: CDR1 MDHEN, CDR2 SYDVKM. Written as DNA, the CDR3 is TGTGCCACCCGGGGGTATGGCGAAAAACTGTTTTTT. Its protein product is CATRGYGEKLFF.

The CDR3 loop reads CASSRGQGFNNEQFF. CDR3 DNA sequence: TGCGCCAGCAGCCGCGGACAGGGTTTTAACAATGAGCAGTTCTTC. V and J are TRBV5-1 and TRBJ2-1, with 8 bases that match TRBD1. J lost 5 bases, V lost 4 bases, and 8 bases had no gene match. The CDR3 is 15 residues long. Looked up from germline, CDR1 is SGHRS and CDR2 is YFSETQ.